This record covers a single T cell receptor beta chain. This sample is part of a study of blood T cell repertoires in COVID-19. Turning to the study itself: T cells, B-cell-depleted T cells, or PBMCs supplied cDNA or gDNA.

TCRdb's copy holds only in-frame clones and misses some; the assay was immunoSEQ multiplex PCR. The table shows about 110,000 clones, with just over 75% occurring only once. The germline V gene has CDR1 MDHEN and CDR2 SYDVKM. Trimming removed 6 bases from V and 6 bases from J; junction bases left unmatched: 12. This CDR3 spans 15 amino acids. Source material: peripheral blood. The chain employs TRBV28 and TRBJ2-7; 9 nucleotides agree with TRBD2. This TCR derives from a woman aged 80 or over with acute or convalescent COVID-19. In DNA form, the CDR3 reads TGTGCCAGCAGCACCCCGGGACTAGCCCTCGCCGAGCAGTACTTC. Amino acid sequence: CASSTPGLALAEQYF.